These 26 T cell receptor beta chains were sequenced from one sample in a study of cytomegalovirus exposure and HLA in healthy donors. Both 60 Vbeta primers and 13 Jbeta primers went into the PCR. Sequenced by immunoSEQ multiplex PCR; TCRdb stores in-frame clones only, minus some. The repertoire has 85,000 to 100,000 clones, around 73% of them found once; the top ten carry approximately 0.8%. The sequencing input was PBMCs. The receptors here all came from a woman aged 55-69 years in good health and CMV-seronegative.

The chain employs TRBV19 and TRBJ1-4; the D gene is possibly TRBD1 (6 bases). The CDR3 covers 14 residues. V was cut by 3 bases and J by 6 bases, with 11 bases left in between. CDR1 and CDR2 from the germline V gene are LNHDA and SQIVND (reference sequence). DNA of the CDR3: TGTGCCAGTAGTATCGAACAGGGCCATGAAAAACTGTTTTTT. Translation: CASSIEQGHEKLFF.

In its sample, this clone was seen a few times. The chain links TRBV5-1 to TRBJ1-3; D gene uncertain. Germline CDR1 and CDR2: SGHRS and YFSETQ. V dropped 2 bases and J dropped 4 bases, with 13 bases sitting between them. The CDR3 length is 15 residues. CDR3 amino acids: CASSLSRQYGNTIYF. The CDR3 nucleotides read TGCGCCAGCAGCTTATCCAGGCAATACGGAAACACCATATATTTT.

The chain combines TRBV7-2 with TRBJ1-1; tentative D call: TRBD1 (5 bases). CDR3 length: 15 residues. Germline CDR1 SGHTA, CDR2 FQGNSA. V was clipped by 2 bases and J by 1 base, with 11 bases between them. The CDR3 nucleotides are TGTGCCAGCAGCTTATCCGGAGGGGAGAACACTGAAGCTTTCTTT. This codes for CASSLSGGENTEAFF.

The V and J genes are TRBV6-5 and TRBJ1-2; the D gene is possibly TRBD1 (5 bases). This CDR3 has 14 residues. V lost 0 bases and J lost 2, with 7 bases in between. Germline CDR1 MNHEY, CDR2 SVGAGI. The chain's CDR3 is CASSYSAGNYGYTF. CDR3 nucleotide sequence: TGTGCCAGCAGTTACTCAGCAGGGAACTATGGCTACACCTTC.

The V gene is TRBV27, the J gene TRBJ2-7; perhaps TRBD2 as D (6 bases). Germline loops: CDR1 MNHEY, CDR2 SMNVEV (reference sequence). V was shortened by 2 bases and J by 7 bases, with 12 bases between the two germline ends. This CDR3 comprises 13 residues. CDR3 sequence: CASSLMEGREQYF. The CDR3, as DNA: TGTGCCAGCAGTTTAATGGAGGGTCGGGAGCAGTACTTC.

The chain has TRBV5-1 and TRBJ2-7; 7 bases map to TRBD1. Looked up from germline, CDR1 is SGHRS and CDR2 is YFSETQ. The CDR3 is 15 residues long. Germline trimming cut 5 bases from V and 0 bases from J; bases unmatched to any gene: 8. CDR3 sequence (DNA): TGCGCCAGCAGAGAGGGGACAGACGTCTCCTACGAGCAGTACTTC. Its protein product is CASREGTDVSYEQYF.

This clone occurred once. A read error may account for a junction end that differs from germline. Other DNA variants within this sample encode the same CDR3. The chain has TRBV5-1 and TRBJ2-7, with 10 bases matching TRBD1. The CDR3 spans 16 residues. CDR1 SGHRS and CDR2 YFSETQ come from the germline V gene. CDR3 DNA sequence: TGCGCCAGCAGCTTGGCCACCGGGACAGGGGCCTACGAGCAATACTTC. Encoded protein: CASSLATGTGAYEQYF. The whole variable domain, filled in from reference TRBV5-1 and TRBJ2-7, reads KAGVTQTPRYLIKTRGQQVTLSCSPISGHRSVSWYQQTPGQGLQFLFEYFSETQRNKGNFPGRFSGRQFSNSRSEMNVSTLELGDSALYLCASSLATGTGAYEQYFGPGTRLTVT.

V is TRBV29-1 and J is TRBJ2-1; tentatively, D is TRBD2 (5 bases). Per the germline V gene, CDR1 is SQVTM and CDR2 is ANQGSEA. V lost 6 bases to trimming and J lost 6 bases, with 24 bases between them. This CDR3 comprises 16 residues. DNA for the CDR3: TGCAGCGTCATCCGGCGGAGCCAGCAGCGGTTCAATGAGCAGTTCTTC. Protein sequence: CSVIRRSQQRFNEQFF.

The CDR3 DNA sequence: TGTGCCAGCAGGTGGACAGGGGCCTTGAACACTGAAGCTTTCTTT. Protein product: CASRWTGALNTEAFF. V gene TRBV27 combines with J gene TRBJ1-1, with 9 bases aligning to TRBD1. The J segment lost 0 bases and the V segment lost 6 bases, leaving 5 bases of the junction unmatched. The CDR3 totals 15 residues. Germline CDR1 is MNHEY and CDR2 is SMNVEV (reference sequence).

This chain joins TRBV29-1 and TRBJ2-5; no reliable D call. The CDR3 length is 12 residues. Germline V CDR1 and CDR2: SQVTM, ANQGSEA. V gave up 6 bases and J gave up 1 base, with 9 bases separating them. CDR3 sequence: CSVKPSQETQYF. As DNA, the CDR3 is TGCAGCGTGAAACCTAGCCAAGAGACCCAGTACTTC. The full variable domain, with the rest looked up from reference TRBV29-1 and TRBJ2-5, is SAVISQKPSRDICQRGTSLTIQCQVDSQVTMMFWYRQQPGQSLTLIATANQGSEATYESGFVIDKFPISRPNLTFSTLTVSNMSPEDSSIYLCSVKPSQETQYFGPGTRLLVL.

This chain links TRBV4-3 with TRBJ1-1; D is unresolved. The germline CDR1 and CDR2 sequences are LGHNA and YSLEER. V was trimmed by 1 base and J by 2 bases, leaving 11 bases between them. The CDR3 is made up of 15 amino acids. The DNA for the CDR3 is TGCGCCAGCAGCCAAGTCGCGGGTGGTAACACTGAAGCTTTCTTT. This codes for CASSQVAGGNTEAFF.

The chain uses TRBV6-1 and TRBJ1-1, with 7 bases matching TRBD1. The V and J ends lost 3 bases and 1 base, in that order; junction bases with no gene match: 8. Looked up from germline, CDR1 is MNHNS and CDR2 is SASEGT. This CDR3 is 16 amino acids long. The DNA of the CDR3 is TGTGCCAGCAGTGAGCTAACAGGGGCGGCGAACACTGAAGCTTTCTTT. This translates into CASSELTGAANTEAFF.

The chain combines TRBV7-9 with TRBJ1-1; D may be TRBD1 (5 bases). Between the trimmed V and J ends, which lost 5 bases and 11 bases, there was a span of 18 bases. The CDR3 has 13 amino acids. The germline CDR1 and CDR2 sequences are SEHNR and FQNEAQ (reference sequence). As DNA, the CDR3 is TGTGCCAGCAGCGGGACTCTCGCCCTGGGGGCTTTCTTT. Protein sequence: CASSGTLALGAFF.

CDR3 in DNA: TGTGCCAGCACCAAACTCAGGGTCCTATCCTCTCGGGCTTTCTTT. This codes for CASTKLRVLSSRAFF. The V call is TRBV5-6, the J call TRBJ1-1, with a weak D call TRBD1 (5 bases). The V end was cut by 6 bases, the J end by 11 bases, with 26 bases between. The V gene's germline CDR1 is SGHDT and CDR2 YYEEEE. The CDR3 is 15 amino acids. The full variable domain, in which reference TRBV5-6 and TRBJ1-1 provide the parts outside the CDR3, is DAGVTQSPTHLIKTRGQQVTLRCSPKSGHDTVSWYQQALGQGPQFIFQYYEEEERQRGNFPDRFSGHQFPNYSSELNVNALLLGDSALYLCASTKLRVLSSRAFFGQGTRLTVV.

This clone has just a few counts. This sequence joins TRBV6-1 and TRBJ1-6; tentative D call: TRBD1 (5 bases). The length of the CDR3 is 14 residues. From germline, CDR1 is MNHNS and CDR2 SASEGT. The germline V and J ends were trimmed by 6 bases and 10 bases, with 16 bases remaining between them. The CDR3 coding sequence is TGTGCCAGCAGCCAGGAGCGGGGGGTCTCACCCCTCCACTTT. It translates to CASSQERGVSPLHF.

The chain uses TRBV19 and TRBJ1-1; D is undetermined. V was shortened by 5 bases and J by 4 bases, with 23 bases between the two germline ends. This CDR3 comprises 17 residues. Germline CDR1 is LNHDA and CDR2 is SQIVND (reference sequence). The CDR3 DNA sequence: TGTGCCAGTAGTTCTCCCGCGGGGAGCGGAAGGGTCACTGAAGCTTTCTTT. Encoded protein: CASSSPAGSGRVTEAFF.

The chain carries TRBV28 and TRBJ2-5; D may be TRBD2 (5 bases). Trimming took off 5 bases at V and 6 bases at J, with 16 bases between the two ends. Germline assignment: CDR1 MDHEN and CDR2 SYDVKM. CDR3 length: 14 amino acids. The CDR3 sequence: CASSPAPRGQTQYF. Here the CDR3 DNA reads TGTGCCAGCAGTCCCGCCCCGAGAGGGCAGACCCAGTACTTC.

The rearrangement links TRBV6-5 to TRBJ2-1; D may be TRBD2 (6 bases). V lost 7 bases, J lost 9 bases, and 16 bases lay in between. The CDR3 covers 13 residues. Germline CDR1 is MNHEY and CDR2 is SVGAGI. The CDR3 nucleotides read TGTGCCAGCAACCGGGGGTTCGCCGGTGAGCAGTTCTTC. Translating it yields CASNRGFAGEQFF.

Comment on this clone: The identical CDR3 is also encoded by other nucleotide sequences in the sample. This chain joins TRBV2 and TRBJ2-1; D may be TRBD1 (5 bases). CDR1 and CDR2 from the germline V gene are SNHLY and FYNNEI. The CDR3 contains 12 residues. Trimming cost V 2 bases and J 7 bases, with 6 bases left between them. CDR3 DNA sequence: TGTGCCAGCAGTGAAAGGGGTAATGAGCAGTTCTTC. This translates into CASSERGNEQFF.

In this sample, this clone turned up a few times. The gene calls are TRBV10-2 and TRBJ1-2, with a weak D call TRBD1 (5 bases). The CDR3 has 12 residues. With 0 bases removed from V and 8 bases from J, the gap between germline ends came to 7 bases. Germline V gene lookup returns CDR1 WSHSY and CDR2 SAAADI. DNA for the CDR3: TGCGCCAGCAGTGAGTCAACAGGAGGCTACACCTTC. Translated, it gives CASSESTGGYTF.

V and J are TRBV6-5 and TRBJ1-2, with D maybe TRBD1 (6 bases). The CDR3 extends over 14 amino acids. V lost 7 bases, J lost 4 bases, and 16 bases lay in between. CDR1 is MNHEY and CDR2 is SVGAGI in the germline V gene. The CDR3 sequence is CASTRGGHGYGYTF. Here the CDR3 DNA reads TGTGCCAGCACGCGCGGGGGGCACGGCTATGGCTACACCTTC.

V and J are TRBV6-6 and TRBJ2-7; 11 bases fit TRBD2. The CDR3 spans 15 residues. With 5 bases clipped from V and 7 bases from J, the junction kept 10 bases outside the gene matches. Germline loops: CDR1 MNHNY, CDR2 SVGAGI (reference sequence). The CDR3 loop reads CASSADSGGAGEQYF. Written as DNA, the CDR3 is TGTGCCAGCAGTGCTGATAGCGGGGGGGCGGGGGAGCAGTACTTC.

The V and J genes are TRBV5-4 and TRBJ2-5, with 7 bases that match TRBD2. Trimming took 4 bases from V and 0 from J; bases not matched to a gene: 6. The CDR3 length is 15 residues. Germline CDR1 SGHNT, CDR2 YYREEE (reference sequence). For the CDR3, the DNA is TGTGCCAGCAGCCCCCGGGGGGTGTACCAAGAGACCCAGTACTTC. It specifies CASSPRGVYQETQYF.

The V call is TRBV6-4, the J call TRBJ2-1; TRBD2 matches at 12 bases. Germline V gene lookup returns CDR1 MRHNA and CDR2 SNTAGT. The V segment lost 3 bases and the J segment 10 bases; nucleotides outside the gene matches: 4. The length of the CDR3 is 14 residues. The CDR3 sequence: CASSEELAGGEQFF. As DNA, the CDR3 is TGTGCCAGCAGTGAAGAACTAGCGGGGGGAGAGCAGTTCTTC.

The V call is TRBV7-9, the J call TRBJ1-4; tentatively, D is TRBD1 (6 bases). The CDR3 is 14 amino acids. Trimming shortened V by 1 base and J by 5 bases, and 8 bases separated the two germline ends. Germline lookup yields CDR1 SEHNR and CDR2 FQNEAQ (reference sequence). This CDR3 is CASSLGTANEKLFF. The CDR3, as DNA: TGTGCCAGCAGCTTAGGGACAGCAAATGAAAAACTGTTTTTT. The variable domain in full, with the rest retrieved from reference TRBV7-9 and TRBJ1-4, is DTGVSQNPRHKITKRGQNVTFRCDPISEHNRLYWYRQTLGQGPEFLTYFQNEAQLEKSRLLSDRFSAERPKGSFSTLEIQRTEQGDSAMYLCASSLGTANEKLFFGSGTQLSVL.

This clone has a handful of counts. This same CDR3 is encoded by further DNA sequences in the sample. J is TRBJ1-6 and V is TRBV6-5; TRBD1 matches 9 bases. CDR1 MNHEY and CDR2 SVGAGI come from the germline V gene. V trimming: 2 bases; J trimming: 4 bases; junction bases outside the gene matches: 0. The CDR3 covers 15 residues. The CDR3 sequence: CASSYGTGYNSPLHF. The CDR3, as DNA: TGTGCCAGCAGTTACGGGACAGGGTATAATTCACCCCTCCACTTT.